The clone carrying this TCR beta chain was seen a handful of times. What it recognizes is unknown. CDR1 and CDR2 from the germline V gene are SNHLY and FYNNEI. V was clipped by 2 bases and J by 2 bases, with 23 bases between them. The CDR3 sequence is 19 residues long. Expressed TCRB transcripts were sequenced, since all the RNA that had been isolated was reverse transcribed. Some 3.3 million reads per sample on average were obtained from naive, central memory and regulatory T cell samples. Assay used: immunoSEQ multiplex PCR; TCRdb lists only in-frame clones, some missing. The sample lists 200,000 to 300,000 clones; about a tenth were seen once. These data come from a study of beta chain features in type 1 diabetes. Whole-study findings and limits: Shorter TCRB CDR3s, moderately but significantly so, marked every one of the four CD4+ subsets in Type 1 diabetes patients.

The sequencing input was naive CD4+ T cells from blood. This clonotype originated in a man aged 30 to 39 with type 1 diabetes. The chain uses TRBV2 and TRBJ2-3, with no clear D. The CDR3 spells CASSERPSIRATLTDTQYF. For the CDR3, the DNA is TGTGCCAGCAGTGAACGCCCCTCGATAAGAGCAACCCTCACAGATACGCAGTATTTT.